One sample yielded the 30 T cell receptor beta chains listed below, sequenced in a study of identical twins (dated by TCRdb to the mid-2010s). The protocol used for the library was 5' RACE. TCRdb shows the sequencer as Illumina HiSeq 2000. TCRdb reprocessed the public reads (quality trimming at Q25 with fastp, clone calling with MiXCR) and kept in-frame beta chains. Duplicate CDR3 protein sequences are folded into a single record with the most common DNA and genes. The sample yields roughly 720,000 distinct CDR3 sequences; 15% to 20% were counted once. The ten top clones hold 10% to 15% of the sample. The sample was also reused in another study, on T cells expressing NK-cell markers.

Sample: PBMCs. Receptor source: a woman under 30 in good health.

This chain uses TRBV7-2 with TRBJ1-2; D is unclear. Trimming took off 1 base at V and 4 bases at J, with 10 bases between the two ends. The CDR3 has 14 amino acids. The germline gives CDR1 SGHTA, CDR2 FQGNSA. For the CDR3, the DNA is TGTGCCAGCAGCTTAGGCAACGGCCCCTATGGCTACACCTTC. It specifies CASSLGNGPYGYTF.

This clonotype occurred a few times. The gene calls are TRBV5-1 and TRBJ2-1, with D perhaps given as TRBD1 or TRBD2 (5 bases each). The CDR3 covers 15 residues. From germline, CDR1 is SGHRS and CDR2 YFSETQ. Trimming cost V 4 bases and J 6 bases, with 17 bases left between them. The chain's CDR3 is CASSRDHWESNEQFF. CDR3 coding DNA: TGCGCCAGCAGCCGGGACCACTGGGAGTCCAATGAGCAGTTCTTC.

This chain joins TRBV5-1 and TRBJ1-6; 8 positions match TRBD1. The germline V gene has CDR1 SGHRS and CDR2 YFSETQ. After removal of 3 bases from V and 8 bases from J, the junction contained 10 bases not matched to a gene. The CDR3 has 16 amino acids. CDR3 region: CASSWTGQGPYSPLHF. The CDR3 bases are TGCGCCAGCAGCTGGACCGGACAGGGTCCTTATTCACCCCTCCACTTT.

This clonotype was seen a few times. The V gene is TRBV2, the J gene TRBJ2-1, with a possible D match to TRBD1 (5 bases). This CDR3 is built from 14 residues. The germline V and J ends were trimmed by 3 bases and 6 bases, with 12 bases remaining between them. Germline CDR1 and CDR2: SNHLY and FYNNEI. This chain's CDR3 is CASSERLGANEQFF. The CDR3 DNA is TGTGCCAGCAGTGAGAGGCTAGGGGCCAATGAGCAGTTCTTC.

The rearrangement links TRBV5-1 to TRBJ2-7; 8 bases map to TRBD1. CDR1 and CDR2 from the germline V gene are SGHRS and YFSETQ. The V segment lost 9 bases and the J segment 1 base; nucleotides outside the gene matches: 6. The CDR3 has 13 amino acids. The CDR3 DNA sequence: TGCGCCACCTCAACAGGGGGGTCCTACGAGCAGTACTTC. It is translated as CATSTGGSYEQYF.

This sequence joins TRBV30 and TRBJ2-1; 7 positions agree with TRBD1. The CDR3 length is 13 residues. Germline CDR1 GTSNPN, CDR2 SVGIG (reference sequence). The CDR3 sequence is CASPGQKYNEQFF. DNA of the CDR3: TGTGCTTCACCGGGACAGAAATACAATGAGCAGTTCTTC.

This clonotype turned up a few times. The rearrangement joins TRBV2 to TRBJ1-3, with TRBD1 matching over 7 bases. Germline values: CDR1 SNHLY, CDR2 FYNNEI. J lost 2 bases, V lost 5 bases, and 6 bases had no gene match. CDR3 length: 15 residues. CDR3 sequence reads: CASSPTGVPGNTIYF. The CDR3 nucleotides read TGTGCCAGCAGTCCAACAGGGGTCCCTGGAAACACCATATATTTT.

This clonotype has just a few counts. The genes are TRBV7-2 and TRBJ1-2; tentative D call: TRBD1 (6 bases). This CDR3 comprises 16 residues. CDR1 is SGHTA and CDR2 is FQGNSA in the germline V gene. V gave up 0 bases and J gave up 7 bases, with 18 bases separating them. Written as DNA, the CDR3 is TGTGCCAGCAGCTTAGCGGGGGGCGAGGACTTCTTTGGCTACACCTTC. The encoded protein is CASSLAGGEDFFGYTF.

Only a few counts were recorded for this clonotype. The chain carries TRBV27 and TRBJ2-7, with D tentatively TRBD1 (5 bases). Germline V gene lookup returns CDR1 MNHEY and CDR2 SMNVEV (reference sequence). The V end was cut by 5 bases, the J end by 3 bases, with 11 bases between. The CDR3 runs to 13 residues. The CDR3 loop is CASSAGILYEQYF. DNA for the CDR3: TGTGCCAGCAGTGCAGGGATACTCTACGAGCAGTACTTC.

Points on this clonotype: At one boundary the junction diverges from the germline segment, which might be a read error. The CDR3 DNA reads TGTGCCAGCAGCTTAGATCCCAGAGACCCCGACTTC. Its translation is CASSLDPRDPDF. The V and J genes are TRBV7-9 and TRBJ1-2; D is undetermined. From germline, CDR1 is SEHNR and CDR2 FQNEAQ (reference sequence). The CDR3 spans 12 residues.

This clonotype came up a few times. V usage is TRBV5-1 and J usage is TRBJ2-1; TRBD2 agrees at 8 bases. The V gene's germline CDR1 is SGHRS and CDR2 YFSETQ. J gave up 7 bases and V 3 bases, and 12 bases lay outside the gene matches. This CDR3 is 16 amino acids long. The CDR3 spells CASSSHAPAGENEQFF. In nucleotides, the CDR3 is TGCGCCAGCAGCTCCCATGCCCCAGCGGGGGAAAATGAGCAGTTCTTC. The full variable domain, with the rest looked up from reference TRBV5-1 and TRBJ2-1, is KAGVTQTPRYLIKTRGQQVTLSCSPISGHRSVSWYQQTPGQGLQFLFEYFSETQRNKGNFPGRFSGRQFSNSRSEMNVSTLELGDSALYLCASSSHAPAGENEQFFGPGTRLTVL.

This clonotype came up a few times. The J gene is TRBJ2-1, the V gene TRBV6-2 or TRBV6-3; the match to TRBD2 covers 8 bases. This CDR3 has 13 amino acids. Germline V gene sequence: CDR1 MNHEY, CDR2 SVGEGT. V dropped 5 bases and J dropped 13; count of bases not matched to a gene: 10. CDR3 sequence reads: CASSLDSGTDQFF. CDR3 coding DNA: TGTGCCAGCAGTCTTGATAGCGGGACTGACCAGTTCTTC.

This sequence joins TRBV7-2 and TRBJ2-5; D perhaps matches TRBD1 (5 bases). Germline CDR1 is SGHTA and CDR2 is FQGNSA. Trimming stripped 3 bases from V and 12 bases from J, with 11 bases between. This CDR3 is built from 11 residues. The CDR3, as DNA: TGTGCCAGCAGCTTGTCAGGGAAGAAGTACTTC. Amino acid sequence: CASSLSGKKYF. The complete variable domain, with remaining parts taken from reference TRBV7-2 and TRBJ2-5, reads GAGVSQSPSNKVTEKGKDVELRCDPISGHTALYWYRQSLGQGLEFLIYFQGNSAPDKSGLPSDRFSAERTGGSVSTLTIQRTQQEDSAVYLCASSLSGKKYFGPGTRLLVL.

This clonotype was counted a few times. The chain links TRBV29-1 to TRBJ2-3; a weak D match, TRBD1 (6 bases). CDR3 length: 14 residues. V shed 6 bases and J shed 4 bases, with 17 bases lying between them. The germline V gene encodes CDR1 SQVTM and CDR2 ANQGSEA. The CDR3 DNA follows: TGCAGCGTGCCGGGACCAGCAGGGGCAGATACGCAGTATTTT. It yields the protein CSVPGPAGADTQYF.

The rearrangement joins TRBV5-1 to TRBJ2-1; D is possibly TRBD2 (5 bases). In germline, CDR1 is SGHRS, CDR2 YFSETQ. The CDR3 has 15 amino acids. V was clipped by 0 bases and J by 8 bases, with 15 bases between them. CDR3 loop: CASSLVARGADEQFF. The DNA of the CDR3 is TGCGCCAGCAGCTTGGTGGCTAGAGGAGCGGATGAGCAGTTCTTC.

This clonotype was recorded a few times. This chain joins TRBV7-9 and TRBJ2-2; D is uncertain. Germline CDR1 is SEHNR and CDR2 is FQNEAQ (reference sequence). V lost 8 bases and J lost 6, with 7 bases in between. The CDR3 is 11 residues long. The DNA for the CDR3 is TGTGCCAGCCAGTCCCCCGGGGAGCTGTTTTTT. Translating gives CASQSPGELFF.

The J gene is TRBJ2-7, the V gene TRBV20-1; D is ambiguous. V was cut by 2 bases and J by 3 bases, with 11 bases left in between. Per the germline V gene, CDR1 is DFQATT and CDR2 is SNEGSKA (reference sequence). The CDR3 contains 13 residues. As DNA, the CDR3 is TGCAGTGCTAGACTGGGCTCAGGCTACGAGCAGTACTTC. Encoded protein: CSARLGSGYEQYF.

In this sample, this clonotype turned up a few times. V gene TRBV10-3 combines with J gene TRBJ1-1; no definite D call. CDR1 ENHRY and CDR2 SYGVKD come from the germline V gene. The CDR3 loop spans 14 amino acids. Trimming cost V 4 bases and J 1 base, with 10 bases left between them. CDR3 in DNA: TGTGCCATCAGTGGGCTGGACGGGAACACTGAAGCTTTCTTT. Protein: CAISGLDGNTEAFF.

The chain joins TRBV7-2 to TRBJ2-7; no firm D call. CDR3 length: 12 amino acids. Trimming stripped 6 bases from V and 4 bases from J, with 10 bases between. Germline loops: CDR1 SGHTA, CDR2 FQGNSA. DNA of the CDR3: TGTGCCAGCAGAAGAAGGAATTACGAGCAGTACTTC. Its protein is CASRRRNYEQYF. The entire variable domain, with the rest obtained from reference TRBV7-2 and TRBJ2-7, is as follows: GAGVSQSPSNKVTEKGKDVELRCDPISGHTALYWYRQSLGQGLEFLIYFQGNSAPDKSGLPSDRFSAERTGGSVSTLTIQRTQQEDSAVYLCASRRRNYEQYFGPGTRLTVT.

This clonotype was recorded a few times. The CDR3 coding sequence is TGCAGTGCTAGAGTGTCTGGGAATTCACCCCTCCACTTT. Amino acids: CSARVSGNSPLHF. The V call is TRBV20-1, the J call TRBJ1-6; no clear D gene. Germline V CDR1 and CDR2: DFQATT, SNEGSKA (reference sequence). Trimming took off 1 base at V and 7 bases at J, with 8 bases between the two ends. The CDR3 runs to 13 residues.

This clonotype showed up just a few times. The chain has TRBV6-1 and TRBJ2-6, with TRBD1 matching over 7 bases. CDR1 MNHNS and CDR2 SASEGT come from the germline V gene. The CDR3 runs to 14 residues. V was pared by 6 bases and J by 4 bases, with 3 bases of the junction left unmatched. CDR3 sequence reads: CASRQGEGANVLTF. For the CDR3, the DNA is TGTGCCAGCAGGCAGGGGGAAGGGGCCAACGTCCTGACTTTC.

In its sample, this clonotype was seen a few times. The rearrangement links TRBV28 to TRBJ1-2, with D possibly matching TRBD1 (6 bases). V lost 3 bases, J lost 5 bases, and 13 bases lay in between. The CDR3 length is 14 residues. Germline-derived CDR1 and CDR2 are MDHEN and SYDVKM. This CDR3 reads CASSLVQGSYGYTF. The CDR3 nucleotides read TGTGCCAGCAGTTTGGTACAGGGATCATATGGCTACACCTTC.

The chain's CDR3 is CASSQIAGEGNEQFF. For the CDR3, the DNA is TGCGCCAGCAGCCAAATAGCGGGAGAGGGGAATGAGCAGTTCTTC. The chain uses TRBV4-3 and TRBJ2-1, with TRBD2 matching 9 bases. The CDR3 spans 15 residues. From germline, CDR1 is LGHNA and CDR2 YSLEER. V dropped 2 bases and J dropped 7; count of bases not matched to a gene: 6.

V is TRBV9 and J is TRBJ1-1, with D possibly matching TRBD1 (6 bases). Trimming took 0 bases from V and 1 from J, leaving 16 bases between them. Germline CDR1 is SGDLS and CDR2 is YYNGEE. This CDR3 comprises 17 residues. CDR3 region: CASSVVGLTGWNTEAFF. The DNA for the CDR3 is TGTGCCAGCAGCGTAGTTGGGTTGACAGGCTGGAACACTGAAGCTTTCTTT. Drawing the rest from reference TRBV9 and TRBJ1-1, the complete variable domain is DSGVTQTPKHLITATGQRVTLRCSPRSGDLSVYWYQQSLDQGLQFLIQYYNGEERAKGNILERFSAQQFPDLHSELNLSSLELGDSALYFCASSVVGLTGWNTEAFFGQGTRLTVV.

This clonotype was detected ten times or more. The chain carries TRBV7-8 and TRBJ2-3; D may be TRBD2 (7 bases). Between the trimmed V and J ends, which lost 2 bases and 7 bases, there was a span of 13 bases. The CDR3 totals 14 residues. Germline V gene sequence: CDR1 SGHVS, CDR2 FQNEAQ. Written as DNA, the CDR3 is TGTGCCAGCAGCTTATTTGGGGGGGCAAATACGCAGTATTTT. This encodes CASSLFGGANTQYF.

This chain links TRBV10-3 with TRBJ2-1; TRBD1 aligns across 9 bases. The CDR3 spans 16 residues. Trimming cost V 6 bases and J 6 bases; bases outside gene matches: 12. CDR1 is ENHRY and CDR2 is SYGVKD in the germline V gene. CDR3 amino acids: CAISGTKTGGRNEQFF. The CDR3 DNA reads TGTGCCATCAGCGGGACGAAGACAGGGGGACGCAATGAGCAGTTCTTC.

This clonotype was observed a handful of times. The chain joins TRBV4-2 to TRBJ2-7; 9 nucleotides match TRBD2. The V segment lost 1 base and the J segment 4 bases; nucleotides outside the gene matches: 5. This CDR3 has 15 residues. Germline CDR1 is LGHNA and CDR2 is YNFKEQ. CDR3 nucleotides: TGTGCCAGCAGCCAAGTCGCGACTAGCGGTTACGAGCAGTACTTC. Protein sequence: CASSQVATSGYEQYF.

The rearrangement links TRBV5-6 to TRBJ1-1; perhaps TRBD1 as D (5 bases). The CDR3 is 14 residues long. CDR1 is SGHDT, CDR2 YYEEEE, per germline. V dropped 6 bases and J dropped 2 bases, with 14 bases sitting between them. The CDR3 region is CASTSLGVNTEAFF. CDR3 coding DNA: TGTGCCAGCACTTCGTTAGGGGTTAACACTGAAGCTTTCTTT.

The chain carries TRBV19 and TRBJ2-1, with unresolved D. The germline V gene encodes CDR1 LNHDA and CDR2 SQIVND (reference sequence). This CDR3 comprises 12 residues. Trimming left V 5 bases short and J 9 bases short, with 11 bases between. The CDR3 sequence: CASSARGPEQFF. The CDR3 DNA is TGTGCCAGTAGTGCCCGCGGACCTGAGCAGTTCTTC.

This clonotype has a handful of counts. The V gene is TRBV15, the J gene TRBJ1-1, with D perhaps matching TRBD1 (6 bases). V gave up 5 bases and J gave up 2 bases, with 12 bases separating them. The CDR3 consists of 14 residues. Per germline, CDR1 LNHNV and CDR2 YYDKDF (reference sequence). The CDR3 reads CATSFGQSNTEAFF. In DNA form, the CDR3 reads TGTGCCACCAGCTTCGGACAGAGCAACACTGAAGCTTTCTTT.